This T cell receptor (beta chain) was sequenced for a study of blood T cell repertoires in COVID-19. As for the study in general: COVID-19 samples from acute and convalescent phases originated in the United States, Italy and Spain.

V lost 5 bases to trimming and J lost 3 bases; unmatched junction nucleotides: 8. CDR3 length: 14 amino acids. Per germline, CDR1 SGHRS and CDR2 YFSETQ. Original data processing: Estimates of nucleated cell counts were drawn from the amplification of reference gene primers. Produced via immunoSEQ multiplex PCR; TCRdb's table is partial and in-frame only. Clonal size and the V and J genes are those of that table, whereas D and trimming came from the DNA. The sample holds about 140,000 clones, less than 80% seen once. The gene calls are TRBV5-1 and TRBJ2-7, with 7 nucleotides matching TRBD2. Specimen: peripheral blood. The receptor's source is a woman aged 80 or over with active or convalescent COVID-19. The CDR3 DNA sequence: TGCGCCAGCAGATCCCGGGGGGTTAGCTACGAGCAGTACTTC. Translated, it gives CASRSRGVSYEQYF.